This note documents a single TCR beta chain sequence. Its antigen is not yet known. Nothing much larger sits one base from this clone, and base qualities are not available. Checkpoint therapy began 14 to 28 days after autologous transplant, with ipilimumab given at 1 mg/kg intravenously on day 1 of selected weeks. Patients received nivolumab at 3 mg/kg intravenously on day 1 of weeks 1, 4, 7, 10, and every two weeks through week 26. The study was a Phase Ib clinical trial testing combined checkpoint inhibition with ipilimumab and nivolumab as consolidation after autologous stem cell transplantation. The sample comes from a study of ipilimumab plus nivolumab after autologous stem cell transplantation (dated by TCRdb to about 2021). A note on the overall study: A median of roughly five ipilimumab doses and about 8 nivolumab doses was received by trial patients. Patients in the myeloma cohort were either high-risk and transplant-naive or had relapsed within 3 years of a first autologous transplant. Patients in the trial were undergoing autologous transplant and had high-risk diffuse large B cell lymphoma, mature T cell lymphoma, or multiple myeloma. The intent-to-treat population of the trial was made up of a few dozen patients.

From the cysteine through the phenylalanine, the CDR3 covers 11 amino acids. Of all the DNA, just the CDR3 is kept, 33 bases in frame from base 1. CDR1 and CDR2, looked up from the germline V gene (reference sequence), are DFQATT and SNEGSKA. V is cut by 4 bases and J by 0 bases, and the space between the germline ends is 4 bases. Overall study results and their limits: The authors stated that profiles of the T cell receptor repertoire, regulatory T cell phenotype and gut microbiota provided a biologic rationale for studying this approach further. The authors concluded that, as post-transplant consolidation, combined checkpoint inhibition appeared tolerable.

The library relied on the immunoSEQ multiplex PCR assay. TCRdb provides this immuneACCESS table in a form limited to in-frame rearrangements. Some clones are lacking; in checked studies, under half of them reflect an unresolved V gene, and why the rest are absent is not known. Across this sample there are some 45,000 clones, with over 75% seen only once. Of the sample, approximately 0.8% falls within the top ten clones. The sample in question was PBMCs, obtained in a trial of ipilimumab plus nivolumab as post-transplant consolidation. The rearranged segments are TRBV20-1 and TRBJ2-7; the D gene cannot be named for sure. The origin of this receptor is a male donor with multiple myeloma. CDR3 region: CSAKSSYEQYF. The DNA is as follows: TGCAGTGCTAAAAGCTCCTACGAGCAGTACTTC.